In its sample, the clone carrying this T cell receptor (beta chain) was seen many times. The antigen is not known. This CDR3 has 15 amino acids. V was shortened by 0 bases and J by 6 bases, with 12 bases between the two germline ends. Germline V lookup: CDR1 LNHNV, CDR2 YYDKDF (reference sequence). These data originate in a study of T cells in Graves' hyperthyroidism and ophthalmopathy. Study-wide results and caveats: From stable hyperthyroidism, ophthalmopathy was set apart by a 13 V-J model.

Graves' hyperthyroidism without ophthalmopathy progression within 18 months was termed stable. Aged 18 to 65, the patients had hyperthyroidism that was newly diagnosed and had lasted under 2 months. PBMCs were derived from under 13 ml fresh peripheral blood. Amplified regions were TCR beta CDR3 sequences from RNA transcripts. The HTBI primer set served for first-round RT-PCR of the TCR CDR3. TCRdb re-called the multiplex PCR reads through MiXCR, storing one row per CDR3 protein. The sample yields fewer than 550,000 distinct CDR3 sequences, 15% to 19% seen once. This receptor was identified in a woman aged 18-30 years with Graves' hyperthyroidism. This chain links TRBV15 with TRBJ1-5; D possibly corresponds to TRBD1 (5 bases). Sequenced input: blood. The CDR3 reads CATSRERREGQPQHF. In DNA form, the CDR3 reads TGTGCCACCAGCAGAGAACGCAGGGAGGGTCAGCCCCAGCATTTT.